This entry lists 32 T cell receptor beta chains sequenced from one sample in a study of cytomegalovirus exposure and HLA in healthy donors. Profiled with immunoSEQ multiplex PCR; TCRdb holds only in-frame clones, not every one. Of fewer than 200,000 clones in the sample, roughly 86% are singletons; the top ten hold approximately 10%. Sequencing input: PBMCs. These receptors all stem from a woman younger than 35 in good health and CMV-seropositive.

The chain employs TRBV30 and TRBJ1-3, with D perhaps TRBD1 (5 bases). Germline-derived CDR1 and CDR2 are GTSNPN and SVGIG (reference sequence). CDR3 size: 15 residues. V was clipped by 0 bases and J by 2 bases, with 11 bases between them. This CDR3 is CAWSVGGWAGNTIYF. Here the CDR3 DNA reads TGTGCCTGGAGTGTTGGGGGGTGGGCTGGAAACACCATATATTTT.

This rearrangement joins TRBV30 to TRBJ2-7; TRBD2 is a possible D gene (6 bases). CDR1 and CDR2 from the germline V gene are GTSNPN and SVGIG (reference sequence). V shed 0 bases and J shed 6 bases, with 12 bases lying between them. The CDR3 is made up of 13 amino acids. The CDR3 DNA reads TGTGCCTGGAGTGTACTGGGGGGACGCGAGCAGTACTTC. Its translation is CAWSVLGGREQYF.

The rearrangement links TRBV6-1 to TRBJ1-2; TRBD1 agrees at 9 bases. The CDR3 extends over 13 amino acids. With V trimmed by 7 bases and J by 7 bases, 7 bases remained unmatched. Germline V gene data show CDR1 as MNHNS and CDR2 as SASEGT. The CDR3 sequence is CASTTGGPSGYTF. CDR3 nucleotide sequence: TGTGCCAGCACTACAGGGGGCCCTTCTGGCTACACCTTC.

The chain combines TRBV7-9 with TRBJ2-7; no reliable D call. CDR1 SEHNR and CDR2 FQNEAQ come from the germline V gene (reference sequence). The CDR3 extends over 12 amino acids. Deletions cut 3 bases from V and 0 bases from J, with 3 bases between. CDR3 nucleotides: TGTGCCAGCAGCTTCAGCTCCTACGAGCAGTACTTC. Translation gives CASSFSSYEQYF. Full variable domain (rest looked up from reference TRBV7-9 and TRBJ2-7): DTGVSQNPRHKITKRGQNVTFRCDPISEHNRLYWYRQTLGQGPEFLTYFQNEAQLEKSRLLSDRFSAERPKGSFSTLEIQRTEQGDSAMYLCASSFSSYEQYFGPGTRLTVT.

This chain uses TRBV7-6 with TRBJ1-3; D possibly corresponds to TRBD1 (5 bases). CDR3 size: 13 residues. The germline V and J ends were trimmed by 2 bases and 8 bases, with 10 bases remaining between them. The germline V gene encodes CDR1 SGHVS and CDR2 FNYEAQ. The CDR3 sequence is CASSLSLGDTIYF. DNA for the CDR3: TGTGCCAGCAGCTTATCTCTAGGGGACACCATATATTTT.

In this sample, this clone turned up once. The rearrangement joins TRBV7-9 to TRBJ2-3, with D maybe TRBD2 (5 bases). The germline V and J ends were trimmed by 1 base and 4 bases, with 9 bases remaining between them. This CDR3 spans 14 amino acids. Germline CDR1 reads SEHNR; CDR2 reads FQNEAQ (reference sequence). In DNA form, the CDR3 reads TGTGCCAGCAGCTTAGATCGGGGAGCAGATACGCAGTATTTT. Amino acids: CASSLDRGADTQYF.

The V gene is TRBV19, the J gene TRBJ1-2, with D unresolved. Germline values: CDR1 LNHDA, CDR2 SQIVND (reference sequence). V lost 5 bases and J lost 5, with 9 bases in between. The CDR3 runs to 12 residues. CDR3 bases: TGTGCCAGTAGTTTTACGGAGTATGGCTACACCTTC. Translation: CASSFTEYGYTF.

The chain links TRBV5-1 to TRBJ2-2, with 9 bases fitting TRBD2. Germline V gene lookup returns CDR1 SGHRS and CDR2 YFSETQ. V dropped 2 bases and J dropped 6; count of bases not matched to a gene: 8. CDR3 size: 16 residues. The CDR3 region has the DNA TGCGCCAGCAGCTTCTTAGCGGGAGATCGGTCCGGGGAGCTGTTTTTT. It yields the protein CASSFLAGDRSGELFF.

This chain joins TRBV29-1 and TRBJ2-5, with TRBD1 as a possible D gene (5 bases). Trimming pared 5 bases from V and 5 bases from J, leaving 18 bases between. Germline CDR1 reads SQVTM; CDR2 reads ANQGSEA. The CDR3 length is 14 residues. Here the CDR3 reads CSVNSALGRETQYF. The CDR3 DNA is TGCAGCGTTAACTCCGCCCTGGGGCGCGAGACCCAGTACTTC.

V usage is TRBV7-9 and J usage is TRBJ1-2; 9 nucleotides match TRBD1. V lost 5 bases, J lost 7 bases, and 5 bases stayed unmatched. CDR3 length: 13 amino acids. Germline CDR1 reads SEHNR; CDR2 reads FQNEAQ (reference sequence). The CDR3 DNA follows: TGTGCCAGCAGCAAGGGACAGGGTTTTGGCTACACCTTC. This sequence encodes CASSKGQGFGYTF.

CDR3 DNA sequence: TGCAGCGTTGCCGGGACAGGGGGTCAGCCCCAGCATTTT. Its translation is CSVAGTGGQPQHF. V gene TRBV29-1 combines with J gene TRBJ1-5, with TRBD1 identical over 11 bases. This CDR3 spans 13 amino acids. From germline, CDR1 is SQVTM and CDR2 ANQGSEA. J gave up 6 bases and V 4 bases, and 2 bases lay outside the gene matches.

V usage is TRBV6-6 and J usage is TRBJ1-5; D is possibly TRBD1 (5 bases). V lost 5 bases to trimming and J lost 7 bases, with 15 bases between them. CDR3 size: 14 residues. Germline V gene data show CDR1 as MNHNY and CDR2 as SVGAGI (reference sequence). As DNA, the CDR3 is TGTGCCAGCAGTAGGTCCGGGGGGTACCAGCCCCAGCATTTT. It codes for CASSRSGGYQPQHF.

The J gene is TRBJ2-3, the V gene TRBV9, with 11 nucleotides matching TRBD2. Germline CDR1 SGDLS, CDR2 YYNGEE. Trimming at V came to 1 base and at J to 1 base, leaving 5 bases not matched to a gene. The CDR3 has 17 residues. CDR3 sequence: CASSVLAGGGGTDTQYF. The DNA of the CDR3 is TGTGCCAGCAGCGTACTAGCGGGAGGAGGCGGCACAGATACGCAGTATTTT.

The table lists this clone with a count of one. The chain combines TRBV7-6 with TRBJ2-5; a weak D match, TRBD2 (5 bases). Between the trimmed V and J ends, which lost 4 bases and 3 bases, there was a span of 15 bases. The CDR3 consists of 15 residues. The germline V gene encodes CDR1 SGHVS and CDR2 FNYEAQ. The CDR3 nucleotides read TGTGCCAGCAGCTCCGGGTGGGGAGTTAAAGAGACCCAGTACTTC. Its protein product is CASSSGWGVKETQYF. Together with reference TRBV7-6 and TRBJ2-5, the CDR3 gives the full variable domain: GAGVSQSPRYKVTKRGQDVALRCDPISGHVSLYWYRQALGQGPEFLTYFNYEAQQDKSGLPNDRFSAERPEGSISTLTIQRTEQRDSAMYRCASSSGWGVKETQYFGPGTRLLVL.

The chain has TRBV4-1 and TRBJ1-5; D not certain. Germline-derived CDR1 and CDR2 are MGHRA and YSYEKL. V lost 0 bases and J 9 bases, leaving 12 bases between the germline ends. The CDR3 is 14 residues long. The CDR3 region is CASSQDFQRLPQHF. The CDR3 nucleotides read TGCGCCAGCAGCCAAGACTTCCAGCGGCTGCCCCAGCATTTT.

The J gene is TRBJ2-7, the V gene TRBV18; the D is unclear. The ends were cut back, 3 bases at V and 1 base at J, with 10 bases in the middle. Germline V CDR1 and CDR2: KGHSH, LQKENI. The CDR3 sequence is 14 residues long. This chain's CDR3 is CASSPTVGSYEQYF. Written as DNA, the CDR3 is TGTGCCAGCTCACCTACAGTTGGGTCCTACGAGCAGTACTTC.

CDR3 DNA sequence: TGTGCCAGCAGCTTGTTCTACACAGATAACCAGTACTTC. Amino acid sequence: CASSLFYTDNQYF. The chain links TRBV5-5 to TRBJ2-7; D is unresolved. Trimming took 1 base from V and 10 from J, leaving 15 bases between them. CDR3 size: 13 residues. In germline, CDR1 is SGHKS, CDR2 YYEKEE (reference sequence).

This clone came up a few times. This chain links TRBV18 with TRBJ1-5; 7 bases line up with TRBD1. CDR1 and CDR2 from the germline V gene are KGHSH and LQKENI. Trimming at V came to 4 bases and at J to 5 bases, leaving 5 bases not matched to a gene. The CDR3 is made up of 14 amino acids. In DNA form, the CDR3 reads TGTGCCAGCTCACTTCGCGGGACAGATCAGCCCCAGCATTTT. Translated, it gives CASSLRGTDQPQHF. Full variable domain (outside the CDR3, taken from reference TRBV18 and TRBJ1-5): NAGVMQNPRHLVRRRGQEARLRCSPMKGHSHVYWYRQLPEEGLKFMVYLQKENIIDESGMPKERFSAEFPKEGPSILRIQQVVRGDSAAYFCASSLRGTDQPQHFGDGTRLSIL.

The chain carries TRBV15 and TRBJ2-1, with 7 bases matching TRBD2. Germline V gives CDR1 LNHNV, CDR2 YYDKDF (reference sequence). V gave up 0 bases and J gave up 4 bases; unmatched junction bases: 9. The CDR3 loop spans 17 amino acids. The CDR3 DNA is TGTGCCACCAGCAGAGAGATTAAGCGGGGCCCATACAATGAGCAGTTCTTC. Its protein is CATSREIKRGPYNEQFF.

The chain has TRBV5-8 and TRBJ2-2; 14 positions match TRBD2. Germline-derived CDR1 and CDR2 are SGHTS and YDEGEE. This CDR3 is 19 amino acids long. Trimming removed 5 bases from V and 4 bases from J; junction bases left unmatched: 13. The CDR3 protein is CASSSTGTSGSRVTGELFF. CDR3 DNA sequence: TGTGCCAGCAGTTCGACCGGGACTAGCGGGAGTCGTGTCACCGGGGAGCTGTTTTTT.

This chain uses TRBV11-2 with TRBJ1-2; 9 bases match TRBD1. The CDR3 spans 15 residues. J was trimmed by 7 bases and V by 0 bases; bases with no gene match: 6. Germline V lookup: CDR1 SGHAT, CDR2 FQNNGV. CDR3 protein: CASSLENRDRVGYTF. The CDR3 bases are TGTGCCAGCAGCTTAGAGAACCGGGACAGGGTTGGCTACACCTTC. The variable domain in full, completed from reference TRBV11-2 and TRBJ1-2, reads EAGVAQSPRYKIIEKRQSVAFWCNPISGHATLYWYQQILGQGPKLLIQFQNNGVVDDSQLPKDRFSAERLKGVDSTLKIQPAKLEDSAVYLCASSLENRDRVGYTFGSGTRLTVV.

The chain carries TRBV4-1 and TRBJ2-7; 10 nucleotides line up with TRBD1. Germline-derived CDR1 and CDR2 are MGHRA and YSYEKL. The CDR3 is 15 amino acids. Trimming cost V 2 bases and J 0 bases; bases outside gene matches: 1. The CDR3 here is CASSQRTGGSYEQYF. CDR3 bases: TGCGCCAGCAGCCAACGGACAGGGGGCTCCTACGAGCAGTACTTC.

The rearrangement links TRBV11-2 to TRBJ2-3; 9 bases map to TRBD1. The ends lost 6 bases at V and 5 bases at J; junction bases unmatched: 9. The CDR3 is 15 amino acids. The germline gives CDR1 SGHAT, CDR2 FQNNGV. The CDR3 loop reads CASRFTNRGRDTQYF. CDR3 DNA: TGTGCCAGCAGGTTTACTAACAGGGGGCGAGATACGCAGTATTTT.

The V gene is TRBV20-1, the J gene TRBJ2-1; D is perhaps TRBD2 (6 bases). The CDR3 is 11 residues long. Trimming took 5 bases from V and 9 from J, leaving 11 bases between them. Germline CDR1 reads DFQATT; CDR2 reads SNEGSKA (reference sequence). The CDR3 coding sequence is TGCAGTGCTCCGAGCGGGTTTGAGCAGTTCTTC. Residues: CSAPSGFEQFF.

The chain has TRBV6-1 and TRBJ1-2, with unresolved D. V lost 3 bases to trimming and J lost 2 bases, with 4 bases between them. Germline values: CDR1 MNHNS, CDR2 SASEGT. This CDR3 region has 12 residues. The CDR3 protein is CASSDRNYGYTF. CDR3 DNA sequence: TGTGCCAGCAGTGACAGAAACTATGGCTACACCTTC.

The chain recombines TRBV5-8 with TRBJ2-7, with no clear D. The CDR3 is 16 residues long. From germline, CDR1 is SGHTS and CDR2 YDEGEE. V lost 1 base and J 0 bases, leaving 14 bases between the germline ends. The CDR3, as DNA: TGTGCCAGCAGCTTGAATGGGCGTCCGAGCTCCTACGAGCAGTACTTC. Amino acid sequence: CASSLNGRPSSYEQYF.

This clone was counted once. The V call is TRBV19, the J call TRBJ2-7; 9 bases line up with TRBD2. After removal of 5 bases from V and 0 bases from J, the junction contained 5 bases not matched to a gene. Looked up from germline, CDR1 is LNHDA and CDR2 is SQIVND (reference sequence). The CDR3 extends over 15 amino acids. DNA for the CDR3: TGTGCCAGTAGTTCCAGCGGGAGGCCCTCCTACGAGCAGTACTTC. Its translation is CASSSSGRPSYEQYF. Filled out from reference TRBV19 and TRBJ2-7, the complete variable domain reads DGGITQSPKYLFRKEGQNVTLSCEQNLNHDAMYWYRQDPGQGLRLIYYSQIVNDFQKGDIAEGYSVSREKKESFPLTVTSAQKNPTAFYLCASSSSGRPSYEQYFGPGTRLTVT.

The count of this clone is one. The V call is TRBV7-2, the J call TRBJ1-1, with a possible D match to TRBD1 (5 bases). The V gene lost 10 bases and the J gene lost 5 bases, with 11 bases spanning the gap. The CDR3 has 11 residues. The germline V gene encodes CDR1 SGHTA and CDR2 FQGNSA. The CDR3 loop is CATSGETEAFF. The CDR3 DNA reads TGTGCCACTTCGGGGGAGACTGAAGCTTTCTTT.

V usage is TRBV27 and J usage is TRBJ1-1; a possible D gene is TRBD1 (5 bases). Germline loops: CDR1 MNHEY, CDR2 SMNVEV (reference sequence). There are 13 residues in the CDR3. Trimming stripped 3 bases from V and 6 bases from J, with 11 bases between. This CDR3 is CASSFRTPPEAFF. CDR3 nucleotide sequence: TGTGCCAGCAGTTTCCGGACACCCCCTGAAGCTTTCTTT.

In regard to this clone: Different DNA sequences within this sample yield the same CDR3. V is TRBV18 and J is TRBJ2-1; TRBD2 matches at 13 bases. The J segment lost 10 bases and the V segment lost 3 bases, leaving 3 bases of the junction unmatched. In germline, CDR1 is KGHSH, CDR2 LQKENI. The CDR3 sequence is 14 residues long. CDR3 loop: CASSPGLAGVEQFF. The DNA of the CDR3 is TGTGCCAGCTCACCCGGACTAGCGGGAGTCGAGCAGTTCTTC.

The chain links TRBV5-4 to TRBJ2-4, with 7 bases fitting TRBD1. Germline loops: CDR1 SGHNT, CDR2 YYREEE (reference sequence). The CDR3 totals 16 residues. The trim removed 4 bases at V and 0 bases at J, leaving 7 bases unmatched. CDR3 DNA sequence: TGTGCCAGCAGCCCGGGACAGCTTCTAGCCAAAAACATTCAGTACTTC. It translates to CASSPGQLLAKNIQYF.

The rearrangement joins TRBV19 to TRBJ2-1; 9 bases match TRBD2. The CDR3 has 16 residues. The germline gives CDR1 LNHDA, CDR2 SQIVND (reference sequence). The trim removed 0 bases at V and 4 bases at J, leaving 4 bases unmatched. CDR3 protein: CASSIDSGSGYNEQFF. For the CDR3, the DNA is TGTGCCAGTAGTATAGATAGCGGGAGCGGATACAATGAGCAGTTCTTC.